This note documents a single TCR beta chain sequence. Antigen unknown. The V gene lost 0 bases and the J gene lost 2 bases, with 8 bases spanning the gap. Germline values: CDR1 SGHTS, CDR2 YDEGEE. The CDR3 has 14 residues. The entry originates in a study of regulatory and conventional T cells in RAG deficiency. Whole-study results and caveats: Treg unique TCR beta sequences were approximately 99-fold fewer in Omenn syndrome and CID/AS patients than controls. Shannon entropy fell and Simpson indices rose in RAG-deficient patients.

Using immunoSEQ multiplex PCR, the repertoire was profiled, and TCRdb retains in-frame clones only, with some absent. Here the sample spans more than 40,000 clones, approximately 90% being singletons. Genomic DNA came from blood conventional CD4+ T cells gated CD25-low CD127-high. This same sample was also part of a study on regulatory T cells. As that study records: Primers: 52 TRBV forward and 13 TRBJ reverse.

Sequenced: CD4+ effector T cells sorted from blood. The V gene is TRBV5-8, the J gene TRBJ1-1; perhaps TRBD1 as D (5 bases). This TCR derives from a human donor in good health. The CDR3 loop reads CASSLARENTEAFF. CDR3 DNA: TGTGCCAGCAGCTTGGCCAGGGAAAACACTGAAGCTTTCTTT.